This T cell receptor beta chain was retrieved from a study of CD8 T cells in Susac syndrome. The V gene's germline CDR1 is MNHNS and CDR2 SASEGT. Between the trimmed V and J ends, which lost 3 bases and 6 bases, there was a span of 15 bases. CDR3 length: 15 amino acids. High-throughput TCR beta sequencing covered peripheral CD8+ and CD4+ T cells. An amount of RNA that ranged from roughly 0.45 to 1 ug was reverse transcribed with random hexamers. Via MiXCR, TCRdb re-called the immunoSEQ multiplex PCR reads, giving one row per CDR3 protein. This sample has 150,000 to 200,000 distinct CDR3 sequences, with about 95% found just once.

Sequenced input: CD8+ T cells from PBMCs. This receptor was obtained from a human donor with multiple sclerosis. The J gene is TRBJ1-5, the V gene TRBV6-1; D is perhaps TRBD1 (5 bases). CDR3 loop: CASSDIGGASQPQHF. The DNA for the CDR3 is TGTGCCAGCAGTGACATCGGAGGGGCTAGTCAGCCCCAGCATTTT.